These 22 T cell receptor beta chains were sequenced from one sample in a study of T cell repertoires in cytomegalovirus infection. MiXCR was run by TCRdb on the reads, yielding one entry per CDR3 protein. The sample carries hundreds of thousands of distinct CDR3 sequences, less than 35% recorded once. These receptors' antigens are unknown. Sequencing was performed on cultured CD8+ T cells from PBMCs, taken from culture after CMV antigen stimulation. The source of these receptors is a human donor in good health (CMV status not recorded). Some clones in this sample may be carry-over from other donors' samples.

Comment on this clonotype: The junction differs from germline at one of its ends, possibly a read error. The chain recombines TRBV6-2 or TRBV6-3 with TRBJ2-5, with D tentatively TRBD2 (5 bases). Germline values: CDR1 MNHEY, CDR2 SVGEGT. The CDR3 has 14 residues. The CDR3 sequence: CVSSMGGPGETQYF. Here the CDR3 DNA reads TGTGTCAGCAGCATGGGCGGCCCGGGGGAGACCCAGTACTTC.

This clonotype was counted a few times. This chain uses TRBV9 with TRBJ2-6, with D unclear. There are 14 residues in the CDR3. The V gene's germline CDR1 is SGDLS and CDR2 YYNGEE. Trimming removed 3 bases from V and 0 bases from J, with 4 bases in between. In DNA, the CDR3 is TGTGCCAGCAGCGCCTCCTCTGGGGCCAACGTCCTGACTTTC. It specifies CASSASSGANVLTF.

The chain combines TRBV4-2 with TRBJ2-4; D not resolved. CDR1 and CDR2 from the germline V gene are LGHNA and YNFKEQ. The CDR3 spans 17 residues. V gave up 4 bases and J gave up 0 bases, with 16 bases separating them. The CDR3 sequence: CASSPIFLGLAKNIQYF. The CDR3 coding sequence is TGTGCCAGCAGCCCAATCTTCTTGGGGTTAGCCAAAAACATTCAGTACTTC.

This clonotype was found many times. The chain joins TRBV19 to TRBJ2-1; unclear D gene. With 1 base removed from V and 4 bases from J, the gap between germline ends came to 8 bases. The CDR3 extends over 14 amino acids. CDR1 and CDR2 from the germline V gene are LNHDA and SQIVND (reference sequence). CDR3 sequence reads: CASSIVQNYNEQFF. CDR3 DNA sequence: TGTGCCAGTAGTATAGTACAAAATTACAATGAGCAGTTCTTC.

This clonotype was counted only a few times. In DNA form, the CDR3 reads TGTGCCAGCAGCGAACAGTCGGGGGTTGGGGTTGAGCAGTTCTTC. The encoded protein is CASSEQSGVGVEQFF. J is TRBJ2-1 and V is TRBV7-6, with D perhaps matching TRBD2 (6 bases). CDR1 is SGHVS, CDR2 FNYEAQ, per germline. The V end lost 5 bases, the J end lost 9 bases, and 20 bases lay between the germline ends. The length of the CDR3 is 15 residues.

V usage is TRBV6-8 and J usage is TRBJ2-5; no clear D. CDR1 is MNHGY, CDR2 SAAAGT, per germline. The CDR3 has 14 residues. V was clipped by 2 bases and J by 1 base, with 8 bases between them. The CDR3 DNA reads TGTGCCAGCAGTTACGGTAGTGCCCAAGAGACCCAGTACTTC. Amino acids: CASSYGSAQETQYF.

This clonotype has a count of ten or more. The chain links TRBV11-3 to TRBJ2-1; the D gene is possibly TRBD2 (6 bases). The germline V gene encodes CDR1 SGHNT and CDR2 YENEEA. Trimming cost V 5 bases and J 0 bases, with 14 bases left between them. The CDR3 consists of 16 residues. The CDR3 here is CASSPRRGASYNEQFF. The CDR3 DNA sequence: TGTGCCAGCAGCCCCAGGCGGGGAGCCTCCTACAATGAGCAGTTCTTC.

The V gene is TRBV12-3 or TRBV12-4, the J gene TRBJ1-2, with a possible D match to TRBD1 (6 bases). The germline V and J ends were trimmed by 7 bases and 0 bases, with 18 bases remaining between them. There are 16 residues in the CDR3. The CDR3, as DNA: TGTGCCAGCAAAGGGGGAACAGGGCGAACTAACTATGGCTACACCTTC. Its protein product is CASKGGTGRTNYGYTF.

The chain joins TRBV6-5 to TRBJ1-6; D is unresolved. Between the trimmed V and J ends, which lost 6 bases and 3 bases, there was a span of 18 bases. The CDR3 has 17 residues. Germline CDR1 and CDR2: MNHEY and SVGAGI. Here the CDR3 DNA reads TGTGCCAGCAGCCCACCACCGGACTCATACTATAATTCACCCCTCCACTTT. Encoded protein: CASSPPPDSYYNSPLHF.

The chain uses TRBV9 and TRBJ2-1, with D possibly matching TRBD1 (5 bases). The CDR3 contains 16 residues. Trimming stripped 3 bases from V and 3 bases from J, with 16 bases between. Germline V gene sequence: CDR1 SGDLS, CDR2 YYNGEE. CDR3 bases: TGTGCCAGCAGCGCCATAGACCAGGGATTCTACAATGAGCAGTTCTTC. Amino acid sequence: CASSAIDQGFYNEQFF.

The CDR3 region is CASSQDRGMGQGYDTGELFF. The DNA of the CDR3 is TGTGCCAGCAGCCAAGATCGCGGGATGGGACAGGGGTACGACACCGGGGAGCTGTTTTTT. This chain uses TRBV14 with TRBJ2-2, with 10 positions matching TRBD1. V was clipped by 0 bases and J by 3 bases; unmatched bases: 13. Germline V gene sequence: CDR1 SGHDN, CDR2 FVKESK. The CDR3 sequence is 20 residues long.

The CDR3 nucleotides read TGTGCCAGCAGTTCAACGACAGGGGAAGTCACCATATATTTT. Residues: CASSSTTGEVTIYF. The chain employs TRBV6-5 and TRBJ1-3, with 8 bases aligning to TRBD1. This CDR3 is built from 14 residues. Germline loops: CDR1 MNHEY, CDR2 SVGAGI. Trimming at V came to 4 bases and at J to 9 bases, leaving 8 bases not matched to a gene.

This clonotype has a single count. This may be a read error, as it is one base from a much larger clone. The chain carries TRBV7-2 and TRBJ1-6; 7 bases line up with TRBD1. The CDR3 runs 16 residues. The V gene's germline CDR1 is SGHTA and CDR2 FQGNSA. The trim removed 3 bases at V and 9 bases at J, leaving 11 bases unmatched. For the CDR3, the DNA is TGTGCCAGCAGCTTCTCCAACAGGGGAGTTGGTTCACCCCTCCACTTT. It translates to CASSFSNRGVGSPLHF.

The chain combines TRBV11-2 with TRBJ1-1; a possible D gene is TRBD1 (5 bases). Germline V gene lookup returns CDR1 SGHAT and CDR2 FQNNGV. Deletions cut 5 bases from V and 4 bases from J, with 23 bases between. This CDR3 has 17 residues. CDR3 nucleotides: TGTGCCAGCAGCCCTAGGCCGATGCAGGGAGACGTCACTGAAGCTTTCTTT. Its translation: CASSPRPMQGDVTEAFF.

The chain links TRBV7-6 to TRBJ1-1; D unresolved. From germline, CDR1 is SGHVS and CDR2 FNYEAQ. Trimming cost V 5 bases and J 6 bases, with 10 bases left between them. The CDR3 totals 12 residues. The CDR3 reads CASSLGPSEAFF. The CDR3, as DNA: TGTGCCAGCAGCCTTGGACCTTCTGAAGCTTTCTTT.

The chain uses TRBV14 and TRBJ2-3; perhaps TRBD2 as D (6 bases). Germline values: CDR1 SGHDN, CDR2 FVKESK. Trimming cost V 2 bases and J 2 bases, with 17 bases left between them. The CDR3 is 17 residues long. As DNA, the CDR3 is TGTGCCAGCAGCCAACCAACCACGGGACTCATCACAGATACGCAGTATTTT. Translation: CASSQPTTGLITDTQYF.

The gene calls are TRBV7-3 and TRBJ1-2; TRBD1 matches at 12 bases. The V gene's germline CDR1 is SGHTA and CDR2 FQGTGA. The CDR3 has 16 amino acids. V gave up 0 bases and J gave up 5 bases; unmatched junction bases: 4. The CDR3 region is CASSLTGTGGAYGYTF. The CDR3 region has the DNA TGTGCCAGCAGCTTAACGGGGACAGGGGGCGCTTATGGCTACACCTTC.

This chain connects TRBV11-2 to TRBJ2-3; D gene uncertain. The CDR3 loop spans 18 amino acids. Germline assignment: CDR1 SGHAT and CDR2 FQNNGV. V was clipped by 1 base and J by 4 bases, with 21 bases between them. The CDR3 spells CASSLVGSLYSGSDTQYF. The CDR3 DNA follows: TGTGCCAGCAGCTTAGTCGGTAGTTTGTATTCGGGTTCAGATACGCAGTATTTT. Full variable domain (rest looked up from reference TRBV11-2 and TRBJ2-3): EAGVAQSPRYKIIEKRQSVAFWCNPISGHATLYWYQQILGQGPKLLIQFQNNGVVDDSQLPKDRFSAERLKGVDSTLKIQPAKLEDSAVYLCASSLVGSLYSGSDTQYFGPGTRLTVL.

The genes are TRBV13 and TRBJ1-2, with TRBD1 matching over 8 bases. This CDR3 region has 14 residues. Germline CDR1 PRHDT, CDR2 FYEKMQ (reference sequence). With 5 bases clipped from V and 3 bases from J, the junction kept 5 bases outside the gene matches. The CDR3 DNA reads TGTGCCAGCAGCAACAGGGGGAGGTACTATGGCTACACCTTC. This encodes CASSNRGRYYGYTF. Variable domain in full (rest from reference TRBV13 and TRBJ1-2): AAGVIQSPRHLIKEKRETATLKCYPIPRHDTVYWYQQGPGQDPQFLISFYEKMQSDKGSIPDRFSAQQFSDYHSELNMSSLELGDSALYFCASSNRGRYYGYTFGSGTRLTVV.

This clonotype came up a few times. V and J are TRBV12-3 or TRBV12-4 and TRBJ2-1, with TRBD1 identical over 9 bases. V trimming: 4 bases; J trimming: 10 bases; junction bases outside the gene matches: 5. The CDR3 runs 13 residues. The CDR3 DNA is TGTGCCAGCAGTTCGGACAGGGGTCAGGAGCAGTTCTTC. Translation gives CASSSDRGQEQFF.

The chain is built from TRBV7-3 and TRBJ1-1; 7 bases line up with TRBD1. Germline CDR1 reads SGHTA; CDR2 reads FQGTGA. The CDR3 contains 16 residues. Trimming removed 1 base from V and 0 bases from J; junction bases left unmatched: 5. The DNA of the CDR3 is TGTGCCAGCAGCTTAATTGGGGACAGAATGAACACTGAAGCTTTCTTT. Translating gives CASSLIGDRMNTEAFF.

This clonotype was counted a few times. The chain recombines TRBV5-1 with TRBJ1-1; 7 nucleotides line up with TRBD1. Trimming at V came to 3 bases and at J to 3 bases, leaving 8 bases not matched to a gene. Germline V gene sequence: CDR1 SGHRS, CDR2 YFSETQ. The CDR3 totals 15 residues. The CDR3 DNA sequence: TGCGCCAGCAGCTCGAACAGGGGTTTGGACACTGAAGCTTTCTTT. Protein product: CASSSNRGLDTEAFF.